The present T cell receptor (beta chain) was sequenced within a study of vaccination and CD4 T cells after COVID-19. As for treatment: roughly 10-day PBMC culture with coronavirus spike peptide pools or control peptides (ViraFEST assay). This clonotype was detected a few times. Its cognate antigen is unknown. V was trimmed by 1 base and J by 7 bases, leaving 35 bases between them. Germline CDR1 reads LNHNV; CDR2 reads YYDKDF (reference sequence). This CDR3 is built from 22 residues. Cultured CD4+ T cells had their DNA profiled by the Oncomine TCR Beta short-read assay. The authors extracted genomic DNA from cultured CD4+ T cells. Each CDR3 protein gets one entry after TCRdb re-called the PCR reads with MiXCR. Of around 15,000 distinct CDR3 sequences listed, around 60% were seen once; the top ten hold 11%.

This receptor was obtained from a human donor who had recovered from COVID-19. Sequencing input: CD4+ T cells from blood, cultured in vitro. V usage is TRBV15 and J usage is TRBJ1-5; D is ambiguous. CDR3 in DNA: TGTGCCACCAGCAGAGTAAACCCTTGGTATGGGGATCGGGGTGACGGAGAACAGCCCCAGCATTTT. This sequence encodes CATSRVNPWYGDRGDGEQPQHF.